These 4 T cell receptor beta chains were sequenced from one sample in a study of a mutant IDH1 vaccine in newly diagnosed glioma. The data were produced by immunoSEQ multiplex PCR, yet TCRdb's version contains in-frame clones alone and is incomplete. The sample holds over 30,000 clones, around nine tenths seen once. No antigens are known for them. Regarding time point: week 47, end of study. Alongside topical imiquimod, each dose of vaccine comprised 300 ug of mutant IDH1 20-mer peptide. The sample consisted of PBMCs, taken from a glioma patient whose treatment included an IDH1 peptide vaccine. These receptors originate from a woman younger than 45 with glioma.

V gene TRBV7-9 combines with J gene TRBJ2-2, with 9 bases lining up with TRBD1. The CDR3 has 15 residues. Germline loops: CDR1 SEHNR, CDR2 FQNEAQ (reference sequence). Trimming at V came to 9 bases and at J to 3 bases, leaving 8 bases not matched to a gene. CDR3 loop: CARSKRTGDTGELFF. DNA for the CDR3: TGTGCCAGATCAAAGAGGACAGGGGACACCGGGGAGCTGTTTTTT.

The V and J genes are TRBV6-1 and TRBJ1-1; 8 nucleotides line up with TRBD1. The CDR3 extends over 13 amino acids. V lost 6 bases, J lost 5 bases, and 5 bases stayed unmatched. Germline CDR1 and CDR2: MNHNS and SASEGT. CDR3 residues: CASRGTGKTEAFF. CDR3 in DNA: TGTGCCAGCAGAGGGACAGGAAAGACTGAAGCTTTCTTT.

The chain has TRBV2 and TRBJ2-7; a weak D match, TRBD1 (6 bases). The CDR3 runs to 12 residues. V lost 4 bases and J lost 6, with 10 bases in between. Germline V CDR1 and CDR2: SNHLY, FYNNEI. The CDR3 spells CASSADRSEQYF. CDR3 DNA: TGTGCCAGCAGTGCTGACAGGAGCGAGCAGTACTTC. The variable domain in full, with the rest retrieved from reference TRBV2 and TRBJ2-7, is EPEVTQTPSHQVTQMGQEVILRCVPISNHLYFYWYRQILGQKVEFLVSFYNNEISEKSEIFDDQFSVERPDGSNFTLKIRSTKLEDSAMYFCASSADRSEQYFGPGTRLTVT.

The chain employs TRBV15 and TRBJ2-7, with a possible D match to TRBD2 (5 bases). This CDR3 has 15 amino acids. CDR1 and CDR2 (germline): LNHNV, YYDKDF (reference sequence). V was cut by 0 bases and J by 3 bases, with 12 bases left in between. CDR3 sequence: CATSRDPGIYYEQYF. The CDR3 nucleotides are TGTGCCACCAGCAGAGATCCCGGGATTTACTACGAGCAGTACTTC.